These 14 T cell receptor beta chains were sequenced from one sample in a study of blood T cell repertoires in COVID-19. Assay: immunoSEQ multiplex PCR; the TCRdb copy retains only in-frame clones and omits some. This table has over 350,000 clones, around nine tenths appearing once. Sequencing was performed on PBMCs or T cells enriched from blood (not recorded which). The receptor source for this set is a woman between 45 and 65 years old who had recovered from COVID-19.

CDR3 protein: CASRSQGSNEKLFF. CDR3 coding DNA: TGCGCCAGCAGGTCACAGGGGTCTAATGAAAAACTGTTTTTT. The chain recombines TRBV5-1 with TRBJ1-4; the match to TRBD1 covers 7 bases. Germline V gene lookup returns CDR1 SGHRS and CDR2 YFSETQ. The V gene end was trimmed by 5 bases and the J gene end by 3 bases; junction bases not matched to a gene: 4. The CDR3 has 14 residues.

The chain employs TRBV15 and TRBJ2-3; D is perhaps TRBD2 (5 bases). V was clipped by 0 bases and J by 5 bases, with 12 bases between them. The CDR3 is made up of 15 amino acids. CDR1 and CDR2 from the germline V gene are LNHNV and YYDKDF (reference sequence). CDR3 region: CATSRDSEGRDTQYF. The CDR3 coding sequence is TGTGCCACCAGCAGAGATAGTGAAGGGAGAGATACGCAGTATTTT.

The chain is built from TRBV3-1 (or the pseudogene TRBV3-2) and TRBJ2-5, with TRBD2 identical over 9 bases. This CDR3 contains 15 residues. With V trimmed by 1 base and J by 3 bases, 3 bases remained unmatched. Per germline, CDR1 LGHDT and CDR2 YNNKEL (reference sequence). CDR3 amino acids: CASSQAAGGKETQYF. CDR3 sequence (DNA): TGTGCCAGCAGCCAAGCAGCGGGGGGTAAAGAGACCCAGTACTTC.

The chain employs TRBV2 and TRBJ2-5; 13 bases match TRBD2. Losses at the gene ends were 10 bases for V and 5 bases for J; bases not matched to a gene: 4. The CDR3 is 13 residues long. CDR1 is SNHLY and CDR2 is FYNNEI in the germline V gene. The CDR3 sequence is CATGTSGVETQYF. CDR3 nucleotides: TGTGCCACCGGGACTAGCGGGGTCGAGACCCAGTACTTC.

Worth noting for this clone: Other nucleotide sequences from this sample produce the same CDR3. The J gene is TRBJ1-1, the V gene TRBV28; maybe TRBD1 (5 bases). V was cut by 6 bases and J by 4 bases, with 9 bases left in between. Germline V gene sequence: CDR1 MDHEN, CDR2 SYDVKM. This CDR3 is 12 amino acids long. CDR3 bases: TGTGCCAGCAGGCAGGGTGGCACTGAAGCTTTCTTT. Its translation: CASRQGGTEAFF.

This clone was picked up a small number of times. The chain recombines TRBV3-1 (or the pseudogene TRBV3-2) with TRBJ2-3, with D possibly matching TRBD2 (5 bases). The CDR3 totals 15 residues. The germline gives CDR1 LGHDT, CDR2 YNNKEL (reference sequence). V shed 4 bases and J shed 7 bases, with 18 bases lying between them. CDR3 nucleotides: TGTGCCAGCAGCCGAAATGCTTTACTAGATAATACGCAGTATTTT. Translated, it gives CASSRNALLDNTQYF.

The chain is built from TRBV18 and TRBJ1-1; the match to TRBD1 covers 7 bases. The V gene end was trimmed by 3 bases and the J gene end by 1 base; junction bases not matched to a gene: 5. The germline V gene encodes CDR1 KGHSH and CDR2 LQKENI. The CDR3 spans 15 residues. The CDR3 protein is CASSPPDRENTEAFF. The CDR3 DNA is TGTGCCAGCTCACCGCCCGACAGGGAGAACACTGAAGCTTTCTTT.

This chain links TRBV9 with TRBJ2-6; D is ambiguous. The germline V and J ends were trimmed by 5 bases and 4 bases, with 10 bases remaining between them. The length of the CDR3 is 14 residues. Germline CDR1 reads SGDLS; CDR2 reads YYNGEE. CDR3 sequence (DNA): TGTGCCAGCAGTGCTAGTTTGGGGGCCAACGTCCTGACTTTC. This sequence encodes CASSASLGANVLTF.

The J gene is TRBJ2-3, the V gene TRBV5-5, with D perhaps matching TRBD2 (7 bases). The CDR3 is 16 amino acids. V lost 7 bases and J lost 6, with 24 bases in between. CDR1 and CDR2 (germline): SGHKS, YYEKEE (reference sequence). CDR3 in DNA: TGTGCCAGCCTGCCGGACGCTGGGGGGGCCTGGGATACGCAGTATTTT. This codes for CASLPDAGGAWDTQYF. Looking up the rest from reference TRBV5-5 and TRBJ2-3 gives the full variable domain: DAGVTQSPTHLIKTRGQQVTLRCSPISGHKSVSWYQQVLGQGPQFIFQYYEKEERGRGNFPDRFSARQFPNYSSELNVNALLLGDSALYLCASLPDAGGAWDTQYFGPGTRLTVL.

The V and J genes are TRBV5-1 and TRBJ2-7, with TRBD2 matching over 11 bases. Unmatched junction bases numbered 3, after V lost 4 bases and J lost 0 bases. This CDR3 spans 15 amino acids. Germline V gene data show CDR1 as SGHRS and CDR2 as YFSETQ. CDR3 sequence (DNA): TGCGCCAGCAGCCTGACTAGCGGGACCTCCTACGAGCAGTACTTC. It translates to CASSLTSGTSYEQYF. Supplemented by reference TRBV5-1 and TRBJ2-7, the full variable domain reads KAGVTQTPRYLIKTRGQQVTLSCSPISGHRSVSWYQQTPGQGLQFLFEYFSETQRNKGNFPGRFSGRQFSNSRSEMNVSTLELGDSALYLCASSLTSGTSYEQYFGPGTRLTVT.

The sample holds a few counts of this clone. The CDR3 DNA reads TGCGCCAGCAGCTTGGCCGGACATATCAATTCACCCCTCCACTTT. Translating it yields CASSLAGHINSPLHF. J is TRBJ1-6 and V is TRBV5-1, with D possibly being TRBD1 (5 bases). The germline V gene encodes CDR1 SGHRS and CDR2 YFSETQ. The CDR3 consists of 15 residues. The V end was cut by 0 bases, the J end by 7 bases, with 11 bases between.

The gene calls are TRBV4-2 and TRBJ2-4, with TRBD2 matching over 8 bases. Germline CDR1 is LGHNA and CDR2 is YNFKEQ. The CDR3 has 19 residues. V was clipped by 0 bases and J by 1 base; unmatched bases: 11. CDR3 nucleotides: TGTGCCAGCAGCCAAGAAATGAGCGGGGGATTAGGGGCCAAAAACATTCAGTACTTC. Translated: CASSQEMSGGLGAKNIQYF.

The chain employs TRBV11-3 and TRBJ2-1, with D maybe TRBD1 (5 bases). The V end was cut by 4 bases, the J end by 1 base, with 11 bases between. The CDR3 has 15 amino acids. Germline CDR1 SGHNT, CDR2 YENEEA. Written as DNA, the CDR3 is TGTGCCAGCAGCTATACAGGTCAATCCTACAATGAGCAGTTCTTC. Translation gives CASSYTGQSYNEQFF.

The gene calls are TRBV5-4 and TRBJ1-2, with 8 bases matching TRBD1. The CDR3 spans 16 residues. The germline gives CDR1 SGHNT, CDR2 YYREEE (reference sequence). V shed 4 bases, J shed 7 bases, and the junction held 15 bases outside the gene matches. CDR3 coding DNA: TGTGCCAGCAGCGAACTCGGGACAGGTCGCGCCGGTGGCTACACCTTC. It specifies CASSELGTGRAGGYTF.